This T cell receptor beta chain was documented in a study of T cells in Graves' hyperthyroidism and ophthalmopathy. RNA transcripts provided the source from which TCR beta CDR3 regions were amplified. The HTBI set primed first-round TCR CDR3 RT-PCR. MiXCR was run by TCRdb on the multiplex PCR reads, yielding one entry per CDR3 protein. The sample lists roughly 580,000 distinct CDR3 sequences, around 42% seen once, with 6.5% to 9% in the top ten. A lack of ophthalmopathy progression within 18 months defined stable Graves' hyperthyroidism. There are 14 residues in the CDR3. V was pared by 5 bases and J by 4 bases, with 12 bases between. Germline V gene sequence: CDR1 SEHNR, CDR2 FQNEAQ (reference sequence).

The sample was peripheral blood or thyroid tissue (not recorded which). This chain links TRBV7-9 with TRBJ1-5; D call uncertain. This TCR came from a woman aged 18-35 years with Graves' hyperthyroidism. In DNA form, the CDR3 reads TGTGCCAGCAGCCATTGGGCGGGGAATCAGCCCCAGCATTTT. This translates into CASSHWAGNQPQHF.